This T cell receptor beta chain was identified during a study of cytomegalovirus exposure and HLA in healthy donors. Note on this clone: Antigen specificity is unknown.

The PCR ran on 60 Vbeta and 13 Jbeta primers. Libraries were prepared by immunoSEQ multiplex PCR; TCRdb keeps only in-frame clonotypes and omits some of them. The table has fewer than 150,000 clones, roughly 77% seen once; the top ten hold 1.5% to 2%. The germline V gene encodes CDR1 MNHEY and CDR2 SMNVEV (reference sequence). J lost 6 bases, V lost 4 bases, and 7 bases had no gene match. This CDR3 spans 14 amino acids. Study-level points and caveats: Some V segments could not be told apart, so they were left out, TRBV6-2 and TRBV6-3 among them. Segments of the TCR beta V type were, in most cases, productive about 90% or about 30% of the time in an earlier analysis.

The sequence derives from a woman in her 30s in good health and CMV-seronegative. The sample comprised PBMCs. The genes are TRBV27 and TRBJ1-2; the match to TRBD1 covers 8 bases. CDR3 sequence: CASSWTGTLDGYTF. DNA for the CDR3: TGTGCCAGCAGTTGGACAGGGACCTTGGATGGCTACACCTTC.